One and the same sample provided the 5 T cell receptor beta chains below, sequenced in a study of beta chain features in type 1 diabetes. Investigators reverse transcribed all isolated RNA, so they sequenced expressed TCRB transcripts. The data were produced by immunoSEQ multiplex PCR, yet TCRdb's version contains in-frame clones alone and is incomplete. The sample lists more than 150,000 clones, about 12% occurring once. The material sequenced was central memory CD4+ T cells from blood. The origin of the receptors is a woman under 30 in good health.

The chain carries TRBV30 and TRBJ1-1; D is perhaps TRBD1 (5 bases). Trimming pared 5 bases from V and 1 base from J, leaving 14 bases between. CDR1 is GTSNPN, CDR2 SVGIG, per germline (reference sequence). The CDR3 length is 14 residues. DNA for the CDR3: TGTGCCTGGCTCCCGATGGGGGGGAACACTGAAGCTTTCTTT. Amino acids: CAWLPMGGNTEAFF.

The V gene is TRBV6-4, the J gene TRBJ1-2; no clear D gene. Germline CDR1 MRHNA, CDR2 SNTAGT. The CDR3 spans 13 residues. Trimming took off 5 bases at V and 2 bases at J, with 9 bases between the two ends. The CDR3 coding sequence is TGTGCCAGCAGTCCCGGGATCAACTATGGCTACACCTTC. Protein: CASSPGINYGYTF.

This clone appeared a few times. V usage is TRBV6-6 and J usage is TRBJ1-5, with 8 positions matching TRBD1. CDR1 and CDR2 (germline): MNHNY, SVGAGI (reference sequence). The CDR3 length is 15 residues. V shed 6 bases and J 3 bases; nucleotides not matched to a gene: 7. The CDR3 DNA reads as TGTGCCAGCAGGTACGCGACAGGGGACAATCAGCCCCAGCATTTT. Amino acids: CASRYATGDNQPQHF.

The chain is built from TRBV4-2 and TRBJ2-3; 7 bases match TRBD1. Germline V gene data show CDR1 as LGHNA and CDR2 as YNFKEQ. This CDR3 is 16 amino acids long. With 1 base clipped from V and 1 base from J, the junction kept 5 bases outside the gene matches. This CDR3 reads CASSQVVGQGTDTQYF. Written as DNA, the CDR3 is TGTGCCAGCAGCCAAGTCGTTGGACAGGGCACAGATACGCAGTATTTT.

The chain uses TRBV18 and TRBJ2-5; TRBD1 matches at 10 bases. The CDR3 runs to 16 residues. After removal of 0 bases from V and 7 bases from J, the junction contained 8 bases not matched to a gene. CDR1 is KGHSH and CDR2 is LQKENI in the germline V gene. The CDR3 DNA is TGTGCCAGCTCACCACCCCGGGACAGGGGTATCGGGACCCAGTACTTC. Its translation is CASSPPRDRGIGTQYF.